This TCR beta chain is drawn from a study of blood T cell repertoires in COVID-19 (dated by TCRdb to the early 2020s). About the investigation overall: The collaborator samples originated in the United States, Italy and Spain and spanned the acute and convalescent phases of COVID-19. The prospective study material was composed of cDNA or gDNA derived from T cells, B-cell-depleted T cells, or PBMCs. Subjects who had been exposed to COVID-19, were actively infected with it, or had recovered from it provided the deeply sampled blood TCRbeta repertoires that made up the dataset. The repertoires were released in a freely available public database intended as a resource for research on the immune response to SARS-CoV-2. The samples were drawn from two sources: the first 160 participants of the ongoing ImmuneRACE study, and 1,200 or so subjects contributed by 6 global collaborators. A de-identified subject ID, COVID-19 status, age in years and sex were almost always included in the sample metadata. HLA class I and class II types, where available, came from metadata supplied by the sample provider rather than from assay-based typing. Points the paper makes about the study in general: The amount of clinical and demographic metadata varied by source and participant and was provided uncurated.

The collaborating institutions used their own protocols to collect whole blood in K2EDTA tubes. Collaborator samples were shipped for TCRbeta analysis as frozen whole blood, isolated PBMCs, or DNA extracted from either sample type. Comments on this clone: Its antigen specificity is not known. Base qualities are not recorded, but no much larger clone differs from it by a single base.

According to the germline V gene, CDR1 reads SGHTA and CDR2 reads FQGNSA. V is clipped by 3 bases and J by 7 bases, and the sequence between their germline boundaries is 12 bases long. The cysteine opens and the phenylalanine closes a CDR3 of 13 amino acids. CDR3 DNA is the only sequence kept; it has 39 bases, read in frame from the first base. TCRbeta CDR3 regions were amplified from genomic DNA using the immunoSEQ Assay, a bias-controlled multiplex PCR. As for the original processing: The number of nucleated cells in each sample was estimated from the amplification of reference gene primers within the assay. Sequence reads were collapsed and filtered to measure the absolute abundance of every unique TCRbeta CDR3 rearrangement. For each sample, productive Simpson clonality was calculated by taking the square root of Simpson's diversity index across productive rearrangements. The table comes from immuneACCESS by way of TCRdb, which keeps in-frame sequences with V and J called. Part of the clones is missing from these tables; in studies checked, under half for an unresolved V gene and the rest for unknown reasons. V and J calls and clone size are those listed in that table; D and trimming were worked out from the DNA. Within this sample are about 83,000 clones, with around 80% of them counted one time only. The ten largest clones capture roughly a sixth of the sample.

The sequenced sample consisted of peripheral blood. The receptor comes from an elderly woman with acute or convalescent COVID-19. The chain is assembled from TRBV7-2 and TRBJ1-2; a weak D assignment points to TRBD1 (5 bases agree). This receptor has the CDR3 CASSLGGSRGYTF. The sequence in DNA is TGTGCCAGCAGCTTGGGGGGATCGCGTGGCTACACCTTC. Supplemented by the reference TRBV7-2 and TRBJ1-2 proteins around the CDR3, the complete variable domain is GAGVSQSPSNKVTEKGKDVELRCDPISGHTALYWYRQSLGQGLEFLIYFQGNSAPDKSGLPSDRFSAERTGGSVSTLTIQRTQQEDSAVYLCASSLGGSRGYTFGSGTRLTVV.